Following are 14 T cell receptor beta chains from one sample sequenced in a study of graft-versus-host responses after intestinal transplantation. Method: immunoSEQ multiplex PCR; TCRdb's copy keeps in-frame clones and lacks some. Here the sample spans approximately 68,000 clones, around 87% being singletons. The antigens these receptors bind are not known. Sequenced here: unstimulated CD8+ T cells sorted from spleen or lymph node cells, sampled before transplant. The receptors shown here come from a human donor who was the organ donor for an intestinal transplant.

The gene calls are TRBV9 and TRBJ2-1, with unresolved D. The CDR3 loop spans 13 amino acids. V lost 1 base and J 5 bases, leaving 7 bases between the germline ends. Looked up from germline, CDR1 is SGDLS and CDR2 is YYNGEE. The CDR3 sequence is CASSVIPDNEQFF. The CDR3 bases are TGTGCCAGCAGCGTAATCCCTGACAATGAGCAGTTCTTC.

The chain couples TRBV28 to TRBJ1-1; TRBD1 agrees at 9 bases. This CDR3 is 14 amino acids long. Germline V gene lookup returns CDR1 MDHEN and CDR2 SYDVKM. The V segment lost 5 bases and the J segment 11 bases; nucleotides outside the gene matches: 12. Here the CDR3 DNA reads TGTGCCAGCAGTCCACTTAGGGAGGGGACAGGGGCTTTCTTT. Amino acid sequence: CASSPLREGTGAFF.

The chain joins TRBV6-5 to TRBJ2-2; 9 positions agree with TRBD2. Germline V gene data show CDR1 as MNHEY and CDR2 as SVGAGI. The length of the CDR3 is 16 residues. Trimming took 2 bases from V and 7 from J; bases not matched to a gene: 8. As DNA, the CDR3 is TGTGCCAGCAGTTACCTTCTAGCGGGGAGGAACGGGGAGCTGTTTTTT. Its protein is CASSYLLAGRNGELFF.

This clone was recorded only once. The genes are TRBV7-9 and TRBJ2-1; 10 nucleotides agree with TRBD2. The germline V gene has CDR1 SEHNR and CDR2 FQNEAQ (reference sequence). Trimming at V came to 5 bases and at J to 8 bases, leaving 0 bases not matched to a gene. The CDR3 runs to 12 residues. Here the CDR3 reads CASSTSGDEQFF. The DNA for the CDR3 is TGTGCCAGCAGCACTAGCGGGGATGAGCAGTTCTTC.

The chain links TRBV28 to TRBJ1-5, with 10 bases matching TRBD1. This CDR3 has 14 residues. V lost 7 bases to trimming and J lost 6 bases; unmatched junction nucleotides: 6. Germline CDR1 MDHEN, CDR2 SYDVKM. The DNA for the CDR3 is TGTGCCAGCACCCCGGGACAGGGGAGTCAGCCCCAGCATTTT. The encoded protein is CASTPGQGSQPQHF.

CDR3 amino acids: CASSFGLAGSYEQYV. The CDR3 bases are TGTGCCAGCAGTTTTGGTCTCGCAGGCTCCTACGAGCAGTACGTC. The V gene is TRBV28, the J gene TRBJ2-7; unclear D gene. The germline V gene has CDR1 MDHEN and CDR2 SYDVKM. The CDR3 length is 15 residues. Trimming removed 3 bases from V and 0 bases from J, with 12 bases in between.

The chain combines TRBV28 with TRBJ2-7; 9 bases line up with TRBD1. The ends lost 4 bases at V and 2 bases at J; junction bases unmatched: 9. The germline gives CDR1 MDHEN, CDR2 SYDVKM. The length of the CDR3 is 16 residues. In DNA, the CDR3 is TGTGCCAGCAGTTCCCCCCAGGGACAGGGACCCTACGAGCAGTACGTC. As protein: CASSSPQGQGPYEQYV.

This rearrangement joins TRBV9 to TRBJ1-5; the D gene is possibly TRBD1 (6 bases). The V end lost 3 bases, the J end lost 4 bases, and 8 bases lay between the germline ends. Germline assignment: CDR1 SGDLS and CDR2 YYNGEE. The CDR3 totals 13 residues. The CDR3 nucleotides read TGTGCCAGCAGCGGAACAGGGAATCAGCCCCAGCATTTT. Encoded protein: CASSGTGNQPQHF. The full variable domain, its missing parts supplied by reference TRBV9 and TRBJ1-5, is DSGVTQTPKHLITATGQRVTLRCSPRSGDLSVYWYQQSLDQGLQFLIQYYNGEERAKGNILERFSAQQFPDLHSELNLSSLELGDSALYFCASSGTGNQPQHFGDGTRLSIL.

The rearrangement links TRBV10-2 to TRBJ1-2; no clear D. Per the germline V gene, CDR1 is WSHSY and CDR2 is SAAADI. Trimming removed 9 bases from V and 3 bases from J, with 8 bases in between. The CDR3 covers 11 residues. As DNA, the CDR3 is TGCGCCAGGAGATCGGACTATGGCTACACCTTC. Translating gives CARRSDYGYTF.

This chain links TRBV28 with TRBJ2-7, with 8 bases that match TRBD1. This CDR3 region has 14 residues. The germline gives CDR1 MDHEN, CDR2 SYDVKM. V lost 2 bases and J lost 2; bases outside the gene matches: 2. DNA of the CDR3: TGTGCCAGCAGTTTAGAACAGGGGGCCTACGAGCAGTACGTC. Encoded protein: CASSLEQGAYEQYV.

The chain couples TRBV6-5 to TRBJ1-4; D is ambiguous. This CDR3 contains 14 residues. Germline lookup yields CDR1 MNHEY and CDR2 SVGAGI. Trimming removed 7 bases at V and 8 bases at J, with 17 bases between. CDR3: CASNAGGTGEKLFF. The CDR3 DNA reads TGTGCCAGCAATGCAGGCGGCACGGGAGAAAAACTGTTTTTT.

The genes are TRBV15 and TRBJ2-3, with a tentative D call TRBD2 (5 bases). Trimming took off 3 bases at V and 2 bases at J, with 15 bases between the two ends. In germline, CDR1 is LNHNV, CDR2 YYDKDF (reference sequence). CDR3 size: 16 residues. The CDR3 DNA reads TGTGCCACCAGCAGGCCTGCCCGGGGAACCACAGATACGCAGTATTTT. This translates into CATSRPARGTTDTQYF.

The rearrangement links TRBV6-5 to TRBJ2-3; D might be TRBD1 (5 bases). Trimming left V 8 bases short and J 0 bases short, with 15 bases between. Germline CDR1 reads MNHEY; CDR2 reads SVGAGI. The CDR3 has 15 amino acids. CDR3 in amino acids: CASRPDSWSTDTQYF. In DNA, the CDR3 is TGTGCCAGCCGGCCTGACAGCTGGAGCACAGATACGCAGTATTTT.

The chain recombines TRBV27 with TRBJ2-3; 8 nucleotides match TRBD2. Trimming took 3 bases from V and 3 from J; bases not matched to a gene: 2. Germline-derived CDR1 and CDR2 are MNHEY and SMNVEV (reference sequence). The CDR3 length is 14 residues. The CDR3 DNA is TGTGCCAGCAGTTTTCTAGCGGGTACAGATACGCAGTATTTT. This sequence encodes CASSFLAGTDTQYF.